Sequencing of this T cell receptor (beta chain) was carried out in a study of blood T cell repertoires in COVID-19. About the research overall: The analysed material was cDNA or gDNA that came from T cells, B-cell-depleted T cells, or PBMCs.

This clone was found once. The method was immunoSEQ multiplex PCR; TCRdb's version includes in-frame clones alone and lacks a portion of them. Of around 320,000 clones listed, roughly 85% were seen once; the top ten hold about 7%. The sequenced material came from peripheral blood. This receptor was identified in a human donor in a cohort sampled during active COVID-19.

The CDR3 DNA sequence: TGTGCCAGCAGTGCCTGGACTAGCGGGGGGGTTCTTGAGCAGTTCTTC. Its protein product is CASSAWTSGGVLEQFF. V gene TRBV6-1 combines with J gene TRBJ2-1; 15 bases are a match to TRBD2. Germline values: CDR1 MNHNS, CDR2 SASEGT. The CDR3 runs to 16 residues. J lost 9 bases, V lost 4 bases, and 7 bases had no gene match.